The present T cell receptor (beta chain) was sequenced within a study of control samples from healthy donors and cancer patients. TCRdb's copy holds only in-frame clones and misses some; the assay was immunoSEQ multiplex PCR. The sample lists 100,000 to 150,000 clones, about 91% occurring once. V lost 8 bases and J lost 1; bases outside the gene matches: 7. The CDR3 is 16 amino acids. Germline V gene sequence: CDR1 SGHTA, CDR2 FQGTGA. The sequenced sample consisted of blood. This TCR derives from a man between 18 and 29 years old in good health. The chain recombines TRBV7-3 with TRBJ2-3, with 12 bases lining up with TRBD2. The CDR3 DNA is TGTGCCAGCTCTCCCACTAGCGGGGGGCGCACAGATACGCAGTATTTT. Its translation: CASSPTSGGRTDTQYF.